The clone carrying this T cell receptor (beta chain) showed up just a few times. Its antigen is as yet unknown. Looked up from germline, CDR1 is SEHNR and CDR2 is FQNEAQ (reference sequence). This CDR3 contains 16 residues. Between the trimmed V and J ends, which lost 1 base and 3 bases, there was a span of 12 bases. This specimen belongs to a study of T-cell memory formation after mild COVID-19. At the level of the study: Largely donor-specific sequence clusters came from two donors. Study-level results: Chiefly within CM and EM were the contracting CD4+ clones; CD8+ ones were within EMRA. The study detected some responding clones in pre-infection memory, suggesting cross-reactive memory joined.

It was 5'RACE with constant-segment primers that produced the TCR alpha and TCR beta cDNA libraries, which carried sample barcodes and UMIs. In TCRdb, the 5' RACE reads were re-called with MiXCR into one record per CDR3 protein. The sample yields more than 150,000 distinct CDR3 sequences, 20% to 25% seen once. The sequenced sample was PBMCs or a T cell subset sorted from them (not recorded which). This clonotype originated in an adult woman who had mild COVID-19 (a few samples of this study predate the infection). Cell type and time point are not known. This rearrangement joins TRBV7-9 to TRBJ2-2; D not resolved. This CDR3 is CASSLDVYGDTGELFF. CDR3 coding DNA: TGTGCCAGCAGCTTAGACGTATATGGGGACACCGGGGAGCTGTTTTTT.